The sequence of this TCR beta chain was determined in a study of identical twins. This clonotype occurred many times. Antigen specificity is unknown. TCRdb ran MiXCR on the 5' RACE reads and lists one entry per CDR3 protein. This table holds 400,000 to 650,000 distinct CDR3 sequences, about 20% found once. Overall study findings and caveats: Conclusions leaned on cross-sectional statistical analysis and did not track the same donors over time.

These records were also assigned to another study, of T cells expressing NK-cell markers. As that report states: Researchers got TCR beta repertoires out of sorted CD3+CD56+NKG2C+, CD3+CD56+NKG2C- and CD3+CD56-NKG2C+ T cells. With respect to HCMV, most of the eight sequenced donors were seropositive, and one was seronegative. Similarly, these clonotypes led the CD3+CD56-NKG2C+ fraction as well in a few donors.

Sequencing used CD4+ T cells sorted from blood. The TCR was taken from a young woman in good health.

This chain's CDR3 is CASSLGLAYEQYF. CDR3 DNA: TGTGCCAGCAGCTTAGGACTAGCCTACGAGCAGTACTTC. The rearrangement links TRBV7-2 to TRBJ2-7; a possible D gene is TRBD2 (6 bases). Germline V gene data show CDR1 as SGHTA and CDR2 as FQGNSA. V lost 1 base and J 2 bases, leaving 6 bases between the germline ends. The CDR3 covers 13 residues.